This T cell receptor beta chain was observed in a study of PD-L1 blockade in urothelial cancer. For the study at large: Dosed intravenously at 1,200 mg every 3 weeks, atezolizumab was initiated by patients in the mid-2010s. Patients with male sex and bladder-origin urothelial cancer accounted for most of the 29 enrolled. T cells were recovered from blood samples at a median of roughly 150,000.

As to time point: pretreatment peripheral blood. Urothelial carcinoma, locally advanced or metastatic, affected the patients. TCRdb's copy holds only in-frame clones and misses some; the assay was immunoSEQ multiplex PCR. Seen here are some 80,000 clones, approximately 86% observed once, and the top ten hold approximately 6.7%. Source: PBMCs, taken around atezolizumab (anti-PD-L1) treatment. The origin of this receptor is a man in his forties with urothelial cancer.

This CDR3 is CASSLGDSLPTYEQYF. CDR3 DNA: TGCGCCAGCAGCTTGGGGGACAGTCTTCCCACCTACGAGCAGTACTTC. The gene calls are TRBV5-1 and TRBJ2-7; 7 bases line up with TRBD1. Trimming cost V 0 bases and J 2 bases; bases outside gene matches: 8. The CDR3 is 16 residues long. Germline lookup yields CDR1 SGHRS and CDR2 YFSETQ. Supplemented by reference TRBV5-1 and TRBJ2-7, the full variable domain reads KAGVTQTPRYLIKTRGQQVTLSCSPISGHRSVSWYQQTPGQGLQFLFEYFSETQRNKGNFPGRFSGRQFSNSRSEMNVSTLELGDSALYLCASSLGDSLPTYEQYFGPGTRLTVT.